One T cell receptor (beta chain) is described in this entry. The germline gives CDR1 MDHEN, CDR2 SYDVKM. The CDR3 contains 13 residues. Trimming pared 6 bases from V and 1 base from J, leaving 9 bases between. Profiled with immunoSEQ multiplex PCR; TCRdb holds only in-frame clones, not every one. This sample has approximately 290,000 clones, with 85% to 90% found just once. The record originates from a study of blood T cell repertoires in COVID-19. The sequenced sample was PBMCs or T cells enriched from blood (not recorded which). The clonotype originates from a woman in her late teens or twenties with acute COVID-19. The rearrangement joins TRBV28 to TRBJ1-2; D perhaps matches TRBD1 (6 bases). The CDR3 DNA sequence: TGTGCCAGCAGAGAGGGGGTTAACTATGGCTACACCTTC. It specifies CASREGVNYGYTF.